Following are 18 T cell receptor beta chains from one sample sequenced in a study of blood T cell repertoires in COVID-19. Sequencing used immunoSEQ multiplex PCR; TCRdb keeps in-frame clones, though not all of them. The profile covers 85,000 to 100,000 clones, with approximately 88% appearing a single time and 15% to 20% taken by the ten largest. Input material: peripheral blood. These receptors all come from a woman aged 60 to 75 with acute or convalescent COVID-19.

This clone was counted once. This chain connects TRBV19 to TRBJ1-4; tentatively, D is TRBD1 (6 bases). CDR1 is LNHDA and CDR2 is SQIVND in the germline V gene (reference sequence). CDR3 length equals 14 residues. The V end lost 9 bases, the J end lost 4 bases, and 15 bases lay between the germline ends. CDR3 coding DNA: TGTGCCAGCCGGCCAGGGGACCATAATGAAAAACTGTTTTTT. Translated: CASRPGDHNEKLFF.

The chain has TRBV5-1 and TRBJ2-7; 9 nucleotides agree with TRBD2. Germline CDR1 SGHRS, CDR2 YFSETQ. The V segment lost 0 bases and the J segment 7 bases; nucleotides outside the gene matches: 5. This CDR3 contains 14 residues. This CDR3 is CASSLGTSEQEQYF. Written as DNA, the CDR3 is TGCGCCAGCAGCTTGGGGACTAGCGAACAGGAGCAGTACTTC.

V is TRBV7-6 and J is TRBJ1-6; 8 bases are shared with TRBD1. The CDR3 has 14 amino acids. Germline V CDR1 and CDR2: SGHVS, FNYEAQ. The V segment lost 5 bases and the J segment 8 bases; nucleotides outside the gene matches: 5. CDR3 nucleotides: TGTGCCAGCAGCCGGACAGGGAGGGATTCACCCCTCCACTTT. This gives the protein CASSRTGRDSPLHF. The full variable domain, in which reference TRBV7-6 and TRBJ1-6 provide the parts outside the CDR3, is GAGVSQSPRYKVTKRGQDVALRCDPISGHVSLYWYRQALGQGPEFLTYFNYEAQQDKSGLPNDRFSAERPEGSISTLTIQRTEQRDSAMYRCASSRTGRDSPLHFGNGTRLTVT.

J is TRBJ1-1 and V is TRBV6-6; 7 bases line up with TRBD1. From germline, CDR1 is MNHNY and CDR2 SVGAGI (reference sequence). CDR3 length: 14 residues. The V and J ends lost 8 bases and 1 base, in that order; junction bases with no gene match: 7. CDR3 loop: CASVPGTANTEAFF. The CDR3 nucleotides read TGTGCCAGCGTTCCGGGGACAGCGAACACTGAAGCTTTCTTT.

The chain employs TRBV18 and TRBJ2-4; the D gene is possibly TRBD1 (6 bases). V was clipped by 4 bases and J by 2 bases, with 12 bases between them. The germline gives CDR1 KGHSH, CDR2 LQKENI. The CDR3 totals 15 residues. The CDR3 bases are TGTGCCAGCTCACAATCCGGGACATCCAAAAACATTCAGTACTTC. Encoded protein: CASSQSGTSKNIQYF.

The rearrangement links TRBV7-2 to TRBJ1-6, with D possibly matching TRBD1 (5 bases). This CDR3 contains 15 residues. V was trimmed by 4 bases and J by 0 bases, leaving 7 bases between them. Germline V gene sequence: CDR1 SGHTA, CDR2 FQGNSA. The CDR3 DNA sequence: TGTGCCAGCAGCTCCGACAGCTCCTATAATTCACCCCTCCACTTT. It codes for CASSSDSSYNSPLHF.

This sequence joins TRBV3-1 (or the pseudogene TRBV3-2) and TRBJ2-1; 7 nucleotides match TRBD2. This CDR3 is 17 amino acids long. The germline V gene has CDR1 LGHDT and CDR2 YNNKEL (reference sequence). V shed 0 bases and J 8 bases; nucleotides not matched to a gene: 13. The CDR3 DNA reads TGTGCCAGCAGCCAAGATCTAGCGGCACCCTTGTCGGATGAGCAGTTCTTC. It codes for CASSQDLAAPLSDEQFF.

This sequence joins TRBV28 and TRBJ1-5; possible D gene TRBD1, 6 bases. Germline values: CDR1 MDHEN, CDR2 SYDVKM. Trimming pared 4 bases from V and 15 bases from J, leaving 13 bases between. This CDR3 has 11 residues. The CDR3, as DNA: TGTGCCAGCAGTTCCAGGGGAAAGAGGCATTTT. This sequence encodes CASSSRGKRHF. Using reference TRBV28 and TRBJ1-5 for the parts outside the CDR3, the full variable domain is DVKVTQSSRYLVKRTGEKVFLECVQDMDHENMFWYRQDPGLGLRLIYFSYDVKMKEKGDIPEGYSVSREKKERFSLILESASTNQTSMYLCASSSRGKRHFGDGTRLSIL.

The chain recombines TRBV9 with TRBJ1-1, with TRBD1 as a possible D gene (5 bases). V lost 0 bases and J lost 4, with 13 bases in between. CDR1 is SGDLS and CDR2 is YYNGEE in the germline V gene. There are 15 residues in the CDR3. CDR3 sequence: CASSVGEGWGTEAFF. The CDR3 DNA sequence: TGTGCCAGCAGCGTAGGGGAGGGGTGGGGCACTGAAGCTTTCTTT.

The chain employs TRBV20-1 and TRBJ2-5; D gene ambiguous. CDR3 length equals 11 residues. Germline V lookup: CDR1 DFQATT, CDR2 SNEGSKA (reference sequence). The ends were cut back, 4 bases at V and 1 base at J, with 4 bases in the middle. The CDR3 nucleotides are TGCAGTGCTACCCTCCAAGAGACCCAGTACTTC. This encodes CSATLQETQYF.

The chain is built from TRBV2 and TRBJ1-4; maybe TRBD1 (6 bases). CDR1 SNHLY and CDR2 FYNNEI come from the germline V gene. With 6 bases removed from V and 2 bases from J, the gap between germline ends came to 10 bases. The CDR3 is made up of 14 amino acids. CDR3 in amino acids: CASRVQGTNEKLFF. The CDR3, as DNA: TGTGCCAGCAGAGTACAGGGCACTAATGAAAAACTGTTTTTT.

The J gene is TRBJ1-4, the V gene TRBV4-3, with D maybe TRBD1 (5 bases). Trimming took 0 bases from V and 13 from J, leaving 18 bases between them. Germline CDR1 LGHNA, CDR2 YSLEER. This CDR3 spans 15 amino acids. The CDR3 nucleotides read TGCGCCAGCAGCCAAGATGGGGGGGAGTGGGTCGGACTGTTTTTT. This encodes CASSQDGGEWVGLFF.

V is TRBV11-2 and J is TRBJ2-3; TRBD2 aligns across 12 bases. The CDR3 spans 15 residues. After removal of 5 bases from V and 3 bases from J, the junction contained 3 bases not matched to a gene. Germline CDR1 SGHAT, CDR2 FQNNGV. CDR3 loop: CASSPTSGGTDTQYF. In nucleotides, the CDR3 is TGTGCCAGCAGCCCCACTAGCGGGGGGACAGATACGCAGTATTTT.

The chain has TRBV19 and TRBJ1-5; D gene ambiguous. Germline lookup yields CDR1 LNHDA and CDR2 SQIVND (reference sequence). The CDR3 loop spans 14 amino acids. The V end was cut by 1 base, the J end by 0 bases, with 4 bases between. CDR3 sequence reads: CASSIVYSNQPQHF. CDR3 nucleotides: TGTGCCAGTAGTATAGTCTATAGCAATCAGCCCCAGCATTTT.

The CDR3 nucleotides read TGTGCCAGCAGCCAAGGGACTAGCGGGGCCACCGGGGAGCTGTTTTTT. Protein product: CASSQGTSGATGELFF. The V and J genes are TRBV3-1 (or the pseudogene TRBV3-2) and TRBJ2-2; 12 nucleotides align to TRBD2. Per the germline V gene, CDR1 is LGHDT and CDR2 is YNNKEL (reference sequence). Trimming at V came to 1 base and at J to 4 bases, leaving 1 base not matched to a gene. The length of the CDR3 is 16 residues.

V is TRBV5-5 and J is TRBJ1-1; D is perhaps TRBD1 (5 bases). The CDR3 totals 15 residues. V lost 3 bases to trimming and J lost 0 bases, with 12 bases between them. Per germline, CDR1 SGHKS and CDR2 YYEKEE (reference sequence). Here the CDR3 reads CASSSQTALNTEAFF. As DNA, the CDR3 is TGTGCCAGCAGCTCCCAGACAGCTCTGAACACTGAAGCTTTCTTT.

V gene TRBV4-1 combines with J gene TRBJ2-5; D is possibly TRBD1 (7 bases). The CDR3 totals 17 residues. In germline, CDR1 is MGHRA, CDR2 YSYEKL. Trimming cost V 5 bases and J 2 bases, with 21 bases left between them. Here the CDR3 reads CASSYRDRLDRQETQYF. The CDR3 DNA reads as TGCGCCAGCAGCTACCGGGACAGACTAGACCGTCAAGAGACCCAGTACTTC.

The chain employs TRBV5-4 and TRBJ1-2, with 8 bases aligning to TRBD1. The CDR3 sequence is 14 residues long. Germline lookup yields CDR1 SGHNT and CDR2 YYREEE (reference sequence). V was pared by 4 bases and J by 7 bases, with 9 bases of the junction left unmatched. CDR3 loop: CASSVDDRGFGYTF. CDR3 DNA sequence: TGTGCCAGCAGCGTAGACGACAGGGGATTTGGCTACACCTTC.